One and the same sample provided the 7 T cell receptor beta chains below, sequenced in a study of early T cells in non-severe SARS-CoV-2 infection. TCRdb reprocessed the 5' RACE reads via MiXCR and lists one record per CDR3 protein. In the table there are approximately 80,000 distinct CDR3 sequences, approximately 10% of which are singletons. Source: whole blood, taken at baseline. Receptor source: an adult who was a healthcare worker with PCR-confirmed SARS-CoV-2 infection or an uninfected control (not recorded which).

The rearrangement joins TRBV29-1 to TRBJ2-7; TRBD1 agrees at 7 bases. Per the germline V gene, CDR1 is SQVTM and CDR2 is ANQGSEA. The junction had 10 bases not matched to a gene; V was cut back by 1 base and J by 1 base. This CDR3 contains 16 residues. This CDR3 reads CSVEGVRDRRSYEQYF. CDR3 DNA sequence: TGCAGCGTTGAAGGAGTCCGGGACAGACGGTCCTACGAGCAGTACTTC.

The chain carries TRBV7-2 and TRBJ2-7; TRBD1 aligns across 8 bases. Germline CDR1 and CDR2: SGHTA and FQGNSA. The CDR3 consists of 16 residues. After removal of 0 bases from V and 2 bases from J, the junction contained 6 bases not matched to a gene. The CDR3 DNA is TGTGCCAGCAGCTTAGCCTCGGACAGGGCTACCTACGAGCAGTACTTC. Encoded protein: CASSLASDRATYEQYF.

This clonotype was counted at least ten times. The J gene is TRBJ2-1, the V gene TRBV14, with 7 bases lining up with TRBD2. V lost 1 base, J lost 10 bases, and 4 bases stayed unmatched. The length of the CDR3 is 13 residues. Germline CDR1 is SGHDN and CDR2 is FVKESK. The CDR3 region is CASSQVGGSEQFF. Written as DNA, the CDR3 is TGTGCCAGCAGCCAAGTCGGGGGGTCGGAGCAGTTCTTC.

The chain has TRBV5-4 and TRBJ2-3; weak D call: TRBD1 (6 bases). CDR3 length: 15 amino acids. With 0 bases removed from V and 3 bases from J, the gap between germline ends came to 11 bases. Germline loops: CDR1 SGHNT, CDR2 YYREEE (reference sequence). The CDR3 sequence: CASSLVGAATDTQYF. DNA for the CDR3: TGTGCCAGCAGCTTGGTGGGGGCGGCGACAGATACGCAGTATTTT.

V is TRBV12-3 or TRBV12-4 and J is TRBJ1-2; D unclear. The CDR3 contains 13 residues. Trimming stripped 3 bases from V and 2 bases from J, with 7 bases between. The CDR3 loop is CASSFRENYGYTF. CDR3 DNA: TGTGCCAGCAGTTTTAGAGAGAACTATGGCTACACCTTC.

This clonotype has only a few counts. The chain couples TRBV28 to TRBJ1-1, with D possibly being TRBD1 (5 bases). The CDR3 runs to 13 residues. Trimming stripped 6 bases from V and 7 bases from J, with 15 bases between. Germline assignment: CDR1 MDHEN and CDR2 SYDVKM. This chain's CDR3 is CASSLQVPFEAFF. The DNA for the CDR3 is TGTGCCAGCAGCTTACAGGTCCCATTTGAAGCTTTCTTT.

The chain couples TRBV7-2 to TRBJ1-5; D is uncertain. This CDR3 is 13 amino acids long. V was cut by 6 bases and J by 4 bases, with 10 bases left in between. The V gene's germline CDR1 is SGHTA and CDR2 FQGNSA. As DNA, the CDR3 is TGTGCCAGCAGTCCCACGGCTAATCAGCCCCAGCATTTT. Amino acids: CASSPTANQPQHF.